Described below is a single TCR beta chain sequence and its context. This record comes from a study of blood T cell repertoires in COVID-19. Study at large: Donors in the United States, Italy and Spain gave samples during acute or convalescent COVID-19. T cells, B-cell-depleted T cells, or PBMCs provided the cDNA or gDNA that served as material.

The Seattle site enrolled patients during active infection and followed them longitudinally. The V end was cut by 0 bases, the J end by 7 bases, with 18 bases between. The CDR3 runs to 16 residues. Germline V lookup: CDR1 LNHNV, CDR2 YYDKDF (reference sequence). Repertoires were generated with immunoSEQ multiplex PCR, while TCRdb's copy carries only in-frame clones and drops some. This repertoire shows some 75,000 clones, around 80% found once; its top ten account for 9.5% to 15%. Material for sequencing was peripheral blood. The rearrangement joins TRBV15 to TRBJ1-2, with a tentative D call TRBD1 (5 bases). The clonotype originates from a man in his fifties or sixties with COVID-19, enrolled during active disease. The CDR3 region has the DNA TGTGCCACCAGCAGAGATAAAGGACAACCTAAAGGTGGCTACACCTTC. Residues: CATSRDKGQPKGGYTF.